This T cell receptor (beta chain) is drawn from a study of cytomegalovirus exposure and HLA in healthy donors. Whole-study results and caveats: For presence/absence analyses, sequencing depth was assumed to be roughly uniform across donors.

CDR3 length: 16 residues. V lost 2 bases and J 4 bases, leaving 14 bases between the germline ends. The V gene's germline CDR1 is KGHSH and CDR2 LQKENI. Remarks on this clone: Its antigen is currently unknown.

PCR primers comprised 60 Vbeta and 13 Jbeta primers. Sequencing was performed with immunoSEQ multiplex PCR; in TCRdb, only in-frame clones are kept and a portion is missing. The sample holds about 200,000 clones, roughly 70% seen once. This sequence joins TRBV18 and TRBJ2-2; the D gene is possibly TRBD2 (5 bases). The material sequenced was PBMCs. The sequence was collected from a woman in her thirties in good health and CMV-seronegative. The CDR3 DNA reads TGTGCCAGCTCACCAAACCACGACCGGGGCACCGGGGAGCTGTTTTTT. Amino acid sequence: CASSPNHDRGTGELFF.